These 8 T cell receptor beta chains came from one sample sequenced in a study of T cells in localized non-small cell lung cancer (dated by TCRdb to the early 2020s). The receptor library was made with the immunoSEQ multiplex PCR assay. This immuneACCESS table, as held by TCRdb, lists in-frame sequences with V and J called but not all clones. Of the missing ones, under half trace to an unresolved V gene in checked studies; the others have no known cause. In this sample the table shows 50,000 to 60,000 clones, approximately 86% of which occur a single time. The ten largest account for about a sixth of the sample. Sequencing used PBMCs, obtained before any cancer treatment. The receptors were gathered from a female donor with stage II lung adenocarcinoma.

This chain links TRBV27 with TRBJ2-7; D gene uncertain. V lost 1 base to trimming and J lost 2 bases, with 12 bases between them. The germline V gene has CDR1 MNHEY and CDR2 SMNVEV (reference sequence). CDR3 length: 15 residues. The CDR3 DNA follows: TGTGCCAGCAGTTTATTGGGTACATCCCCCTACGAGCAGTACTTC. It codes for CASSLLGTSPYEQYF.

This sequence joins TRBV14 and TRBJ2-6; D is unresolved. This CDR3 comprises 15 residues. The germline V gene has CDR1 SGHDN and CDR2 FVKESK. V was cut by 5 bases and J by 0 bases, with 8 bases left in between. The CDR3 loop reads CASSLTVSGANVLTF. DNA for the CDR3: TGTGCCAGCAGCTTAACGGTCTCTGGGGCCAACGTCCTGACTTTC.

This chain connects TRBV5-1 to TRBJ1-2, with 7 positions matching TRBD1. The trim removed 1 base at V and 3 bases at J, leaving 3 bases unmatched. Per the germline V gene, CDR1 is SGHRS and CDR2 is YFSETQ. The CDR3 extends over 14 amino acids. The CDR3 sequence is CASSLSGGDYGYTF. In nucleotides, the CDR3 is TGCGCCAGCAGCTTGTCAGGGGGTGACTATGGCTACACCTTC.

CDR3 region: CASRLRGGTDTQYF. The CDR3 DNA reads TGTGCCAGCAGACTACGCGGGGGTACAGATACGCAGTATTTT. This rearrangement joins TRBV2 to TRBJ2-3, with 7 bases identical to TRBD2. The CDR3 spans 14 residues. Losses at the gene ends were 6 bases for V and 3 bases for J; bases not matched to a gene: 6. CDR1 SNHLY and CDR2 FYNNEI come from the germline V gene.

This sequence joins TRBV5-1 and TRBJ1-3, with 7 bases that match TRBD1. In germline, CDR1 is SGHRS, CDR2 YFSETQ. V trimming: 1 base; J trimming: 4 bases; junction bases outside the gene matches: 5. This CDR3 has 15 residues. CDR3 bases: TGCGCCAGCAGCTTGACACCGGGACAGGGAAACACCATATATTTT. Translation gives CASSLTPGQGNTIYF.

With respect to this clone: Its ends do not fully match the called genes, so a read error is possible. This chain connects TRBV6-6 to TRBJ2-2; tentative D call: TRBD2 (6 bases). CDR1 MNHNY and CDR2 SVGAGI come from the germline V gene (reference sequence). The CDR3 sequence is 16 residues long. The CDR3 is CASSGGRGSNTGELFF. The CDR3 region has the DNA TGCGCCAGCAGTGGAGGGCGGGGCAGCAACACCGGGGAGCTGTTTTTT.

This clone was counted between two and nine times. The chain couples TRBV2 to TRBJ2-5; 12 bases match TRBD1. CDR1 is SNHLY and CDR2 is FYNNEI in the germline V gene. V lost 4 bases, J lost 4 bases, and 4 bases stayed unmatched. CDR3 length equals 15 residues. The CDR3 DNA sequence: TGTGCCAGCAGTGGGGACAGGGGGCGCGGAGAGACCCAGTACTTC. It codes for CASSGDRGRGETQYF.

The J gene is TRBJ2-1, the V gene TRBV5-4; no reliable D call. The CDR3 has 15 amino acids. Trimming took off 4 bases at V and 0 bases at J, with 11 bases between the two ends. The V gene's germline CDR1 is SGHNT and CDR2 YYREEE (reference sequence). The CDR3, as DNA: TGTGCCAGCAGCAGGTGGGCTAGCTCCTACAATGAGCAGTTCTTC. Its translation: CASSRWASSYNEQFF.